The 32 T cell receptor beta chains below were found in one sample sequenced in a study of PD-1 blockade in classical Hodgkin lymphoma. The table came from immunoSEQ multiplex PCR; TCRdb's copy has only in-frame clones and leaves some out. Of 15,000 to 18,000 clones listed, about 86% were seen once; the top ten hold about 0.87%. Time point described: newly diagnosed, previously untreated cHL patient sample. CD4+ T cells were purified from thawed PBMCs by magnetic negative selection. Sequences were obtained from CD4+ T cells from blood. Source of these receptors: a human donor with classical Hodgkin lymphoma.

The table lists this clone with a few counts. The rearrangement links TRBV28 to TRBJ1-3; D gene uncertain. Trimming shortened V by 7 bases and J by 0 bases, and 10 bases separated the two germline ends. The germline CDR1 and CDR2 sequences are MDHEN and SYDVKM. The CDR3 covers 14 residues. Here the CDR3 reads CASTLSFSGNTIYF. Here the CDR3 DNA reads TGTGCCAGCACCCTATCGTTCTCTGGAAACACCATATATTTT.

The CDR3 nucleotides are TGTGCCAGCAGCCAAGCGGGGACAGGGGGCTCTGGGGCCAACGTCCTGACTTTC. Protein product: CASSQAGTGGSGANVLTF. The chain combines TRBV4-2 with TRBJ2-6, with 11 bases identical to TRBD1. Trimming cost V 1 base and J 0 bases; bases outside gene matches: 2. CDR3 length: 18 amino acids. Germline CDR1 is LGHNA and CDR2 is YNFKEQ.

Only one count was recorded for this clone. Here the CDR3 DNA reads TGTGCCAGCAGCTTAGTAGCGGGAGTTTTGTCCTACAATGAGCAGTTCTTC. Its protein product is CASSLVAGVLSYNEQFF. V and J are TRBV11-2 and TRBJ2-1; the match to TRBD2 covers 9 bases. J was trimmed by 1 base and V by 1 base; bases with no gene match: 5. Looked up from germline, CDR1 is SGHAT and CDR2 is FQNNGV. This CDR3 has 17 residues.

This rearrangement joins TRBV5-5 to TRBJ2-1, with D possibly TRBD2 on 5 matching bases. This CDR3 region has 16 residues. Trimming shortened V by 4 bases and J by 7 bases, and 21 bases separated the two germline ends. Germline values: CDR1 SGHKS, CDR2 YYEKEE (reference sequence). The CDR3 sequence: CASSADSSRMVNEQFF. The CDR3 DNA reads as TGTGCCAGCAGCGCGGACTCCTCTAGGATGGTGAATGAGCAGTTCTTC.

The chain uses TRBV19 and TRBJ2-7, with 9 bases matching TRBD1. Germline loops: CDR1 LNHDA, CDR2 SQIVND (reference sequence). The CDR3 contains 16 residues. V lost 4 bases and J lost 2; bases outside the gene matches: 9. This CDR3 is CASSTYTGTGTYEQYF. The DNA of the CDR3 is TGTGCCAGTAGTACATATACCGGGACAGGGACCTACGAGCAGTACTTC. Full variable domain (outside the CDR3, taken from reference TRBV19 and TRBJ2-7): DGGITQSPKYLFRKEGQNVTLSCEQNLNHDAMYWYRQDPGQGLRLIYYSQIVNDFQKGDIAEGYSVSREKKESFPLTVTSAQKNPTAFYLCASSTYTGTGTYEQYFGPGTRLTVT.

Only one count was recorded for this clone. The chain has TRBV5-1 and TRBJ2-1; 9 bases match TRBD1. Trimming removed 0 bases from V and 6 bases from J; junction bases left unmatched: 10. Germline CDR1 and CDR2: SGHRS and YFSETQ. This CDR3 has 17 residues. The CDR3 is CASSLETGGARGNEQFF. The CDR3 bases are TGCGCCAGCAGCTTGGAAACAGGGGGCGCACGGGGCAATGAGCAGTTCTTC.

The genes are TRBV9 and TRBJ1-1; D is perhaps TRBD1 (6 bases). The germline V and J ends were trimmed by 0 bases and 7 bases, with 10 bases remaining between them. CDR1 SGDLS and CDR2 YYNGEE come from the germline V gene. The CDR3 sequence is 13 residues long. DNA of the CDR3: TGTGCCAGCAGCGTAGTTGGGGGGCGTGAAGCTTTCTTT. Translation: CASSVVGGREAFF.

The chain recombines TRBV6-5 with TRBJ2-1; TRBD1 matches at 10 bases. V trimming: 6 bases; J trimming: 6 bases; junction bases outside the gene matches: 8. This CDR3 has 15 residues. CDR1 and CDR2 (germline): MNHEY, SVGAGI. CDR3 bases: TGTGCCAGCAGCCCCGACAGGGGGCGTATCAATGAGCAGTTCTTC. Translating it yields CASSPDRGRINEQFF.

The chain is built from TRBV10-3 and TRBJ1-1, with 8 bases that match TRBD1. J lost 4 bases, V lost 3 bases, and 10 bases had no gene match. The CDR3 is 16 amino acids. The germline gives CDR1 ENHRY, CDR2 SYGVKD. In DNA, the CDR3 is TGTGCCATCAGTGAATATCCAGGGGGCGGCGGCACTGAAGCTTTCTTT. Protein sequence: CAISEYPGGGGTEAFF.

The chain recombines TRBV2 with TRBJ2-7; possibly TRBD1 or TRBD2 for D (7 bases each). The germline CDR1 and CDR2 sequences are SNHLY and FYNNEI. The CDR3 totals 15 residues. The V and J ends lost 3 bases and 3 bases respectively, with 15 bases between them. The CDR3 DNA is TGTGCCAGCAGTGATGGAAAGCGGGACAGCTACGAGCAGTACTTC. Translation gives CASSDGKRDSYEQYF.

This clone was recorded once. The V call is TRBV5-1, the J call TRBJ2-1, with 7 nucleotides matching TRBD2. This CDR3 is built from 17 residues. Germline V gene lookup returns CDR1 SGHRS and CDR2 YFSETQ. The junction had 17 bases not matched to a gene; V was cut back by 4 bases and J by 7 bases. The CDR3 protein is CASSGGLGAGVGNEQFF. DNA for the CDR3: TGCGCCAGCAGCGGCGGTCTCGGGGCGGGAGTCGGAAATGAGCAGTTCTTC.

The V gene is TRBV7-2, the J gene TRBJ1-5, with a tentative D call TRBD1 (6 bases). This CDR3 spans 15 amino acids. V was clipped by 0 bases and J by 3 bases, with 9 bases between them. Germline CDR1 is SGHTA and CDR2 is FQGNSA. The CDR3 here is CASSLAGGPNQPQHF. CDR3 nucleotide sequence: TGTGCCAGCAGCTTAGCCGGGGGGCCCAATCAGCCCCAGCATTTT.

J is TRBJ1-1 and V is TRBV29-1; D remains ambiguous. The CDR3 has 12 amino acids. V was shortened by 3 bases and J by 5 bases, with 10 bases between the two germline ends. Germline V lookup: CDR1 SQVTM, CDR2 ANQGSEA. The CDR3, as DNA: TGCAGCGTTGATTGGGGTACTACTGAAGCTTTCTTT. It is translated as CSVDWGTTEAFF.

This chain links TRBV4-3 with TRBJ2-3, with TRBD2 matching 10 bases. The CDR3 loop spans 17 amino acids. The junction had 8 bases not matched to a gene; V was cut back by 3 bases and J by 2 bases. Per the germline V gene, CDR1 is LGHNA and CDR2 is YSLEER. The DNA of the CDR3 is TGCGCCAGCAGCCAGGGATCGAGCGGGAGGGCCACAGATACGCAGTATTTT. It specifies CASSQGSSGRATDTQYF.

V and J are TRBV4-1 and TRBJ2-5, with D possibly matching TRBD1 (6 bases). The ends were cut back, 2 bases at V and 4 bases at J, with 11 bases in the middle. Germline CDR1 reads MGHRA; CDR2 reads YSYEKL. The CDR3 sequence is 14 residues long. The CDR3 is CASSQSDRGETQYF. Written as DNA, the CDR3 is TGCGCCAGCAGCCAATCGGACAGAGGAGAGACCCAGTACTTC.

The chain carries TRBV18 and TRBJ1-4; D gene ambiguous. Germline-derived CDR1 and CDR2 are KGHSH and LQKENI. This CDR3 is 15 amino acids long. Trimming took off 0 bases at V and 8 bases at J, with 13 bases between the two ends. CDR3 in amino acids: CASSPPGQTREKLFF. The CDR3 coding sequence is TGTGCCAGCTCACCACCCGGGCAGACTAGGGAAAAACTGTTTTTT.

This chain connects TRBV28 to TRBJ2-1; D remains unclear. CDR3 length equals 15 residues. CDR1 is MDHEN and CDR2 is SYDVKM in the germline V gene. Trimming cost V 10 bases and J 6 bases, with 22 bases left between them. CDR3 nucleotides: TGTGCCACCCTCTCGGGCGGAGCCAATGGCAATGAGCAGTTCTTC. Translation gives CATLSGGANGNEQFF.

The V call is TRBV9, the J call TRBJ1-2; 12 bases line up with TRBD1. This CDR3 spans 15 amino acids. The germline CDR1 and CDR2 sequences are SGDLS and YYNGEE. The V segment lost 0 bases and the J segment 8 bases; nucleotides outside the gene matches: 5. CDR3 in DNA: TGTGCCAGCAGCGTAGCTCGGGACAGGGGGCAAGGCTACACCTTC. Amino acids: CASSVARDRGQGYTF.

CDR3 amino acids: CASSFIGSGRAGETQYF. The CDR3 region has the DNA TGTGCCAGCAGTTTTATAGGTAGCGGGAGGGCCGGGGAGACCCAGTACTTC. J is TRBJ2-5 and V is TRBV28; TRBD2 matches 11 bases. Trimming cost V 3 bases and J 5 bases; bases outside gene matches: 11. The germline V gene has CDR1 MDHEN and CDR2 SYDVKM. This CDR3 is built from 17 residues.

In this sample, this clone turned up a few times. The chain is built from TRBV9 and TRBJ2-7, with D perhaps given as TRBD1 or TRBD2 (5 bases each). With 0 bases removed from V and 6 bases from J, the gap between germline ends came to 13 bases. This CDR3 spans 14 amino acids. Germline loops: CDR1 SGDLS, CDR2 YYNGEE. CDR3 sequence: CASSVGGVVGEQYF. DNA of the CDR3: TGTGCCAGCAGCGTAGGAGGGGTGGTGGGCGAGCAGTACTTC.

This chain joins TRBV28 and TRBJ1-5; the match to TRBD1 covers 7 bases. J was trimmed by 9 bases and V by 5 bases; bases with no gene match: 10. CDR1 is MDHEN and CDR2 is SYDVKM in the germline V gene. The CDR3 is 14 residues long. CDR3 coding DNA: TGTGCCAGCAGTCAGGGGGGCGTGGTTCGGCCCCAGCATTTT. This gives the protein CASSQGGVVRPQHF. The entire variable domain, with the rest obtained from reference TRBV28 and TRBJ1-5, is as follows: DVKVTQSSRYLVKRTGEKVFLECVQDMDHENMFWYRQDPGLGLRLIYFSYDVKMKEKGDIPEGYSVSREKKERFSLILESASTNQTSMYLCASSQGGVVRPQHFGDGTRLSIL.

The chain combines TRBV28 with TRBJ2-1, with 9 bases that match TRBD1. CDR1 and CDR2 from the germline V gene are MDHEN and SYDVKM. The CDR3 sequence is 15 residues long. Germline trimming cut 3 bases from V and 6 bases from J; bases unmatched to any gene: 6. The CDR3 loop is CASSLGDRDVNEQFF. DNA of the CDR3: TGTGCCAGCAGTTTGGGGGACAGGGACGTCAATGAGCAGTTCTTC.

The chain is built from TRBV28 and TRBJ2-3, with unresolved D. Germline CDR1 MDHEN, CDR2 SYDVKM. Trimming took 7 bases from V and 5 from J, leaving 10 bases between them. CDR3 length equals 12 residues. In DNA, the CDR3 is TGTGCCAGCATCGGCGATAGAGATACGCAGTATTTT. Its protein product is CASIGDRDTQYF.

The chain recombines TRBV7-2 with TRBJ2-7, with 7 bases aligning to TRBD1. From germline, CDR1 is SGHTA and CDR2 FQGNSA. This CDR3 has 13 amino acids. Trimming took 4 bases from V and 9 from J; bases not matched to a gene: 9. The CDR3: CASSSTQGERQYF. DNA of the CDR3: TGTGCCAGCAGCTCAACGCAGGGGGAACGGCAGTACTTC. Supplemented by reference TRBV7-2 and TRBJ2-7, the full variable domain reads GAGVSQSPSNKVTEKGKDVELRCDPISGHTALYWYRQSLGQGLEFLIYFQGNSAPDKSGLPSDRFSAERTGGSVSTLTIQRTQQEDSAVYLCASSSTQGERQYFGPGTRLTVT.

The V and J genes are TRBV2 and TRBJ2-3, with 7 bases matching TRBD2. Germline assignment: CDR1 SNHLY and CDR2 FYNNEI. After removal of 6 bases from V and 3 bases from J, the junction contained 15 bases not matched to a gene. CDR3 length equals 17 residues. In DNA, the CDR3 is TGTGCCAGCAGCACTTTTGGGCGAGGGAGGGGAACAGATACGCAGTATTTT. Residues: CASSTFGRGRGTDTQYF.

The rearrangement links TRBV5-1 to TRBJ1-4, with 9 bases that match TRBD1. This CDR3 region has 15 residues. Germline-derived CDR1 and CDR2 are SGHRS and YFSETQ. With 3 bases clipped from V and 2 bases from J, the junction kept 2 bases outside the gene matches. In DNA, the CDR3 is TGCGCCAGCAGCTATGACAGGGGGACTAATGAAAAACTGTTTTTT. It specifies CASSYDRGTNEKLFF.

The chain is built from TRBV6-5 and TRBJ1-1, with D possibly being TRBD1 (6 bases). CDR3 size: 14 residues. Trimming removed 1 base at V and 1 base at J, with 7 bases between. Germline V gene sequence: CDR1 MNHEY, CDR2 SVGAGI. Here the CDR3 reads CASSYLDRNTEAFF. CDR3 bases: TGTGCCAGCAGTTACTTGGACAGGAACACTGAAGCTTTCTTT.

This sequence joins TRBV7-8 and TRBJ2-7; D not certain. The length of the CDR3 is 11 residues. The V end was cut by 7 bases, the J end by 2 bases, with 6 bases between. Germline CDR1 and CDR2: SGHVS and FQNEAQ. The CDR3: CASTSAYEQYF. For the CDR3, the DNA is TGTGCCAGCACCTCCGCCTACGAGCAGTACTTC.

The sample holds one count of this clone. The genes are TRBV14 and TRBJ1-2; a possible D gene is TRBD1 (6 bases). The CDR3 sequence is 15 residues long. V was cut by 1 base and J by 4 bases, with 13 bases left in between. Germline CDR1 and CDR2: SGHDN and FVKESK. This chain's CDR3 is CASSQAGAVGYGYTF. The CDR3 DNA follows: TGTGCCAGCAGCCAAGCGGGGGCAGTAGGCTATGGCTACACCTTC.

This clone was counted only a few times. CDR3 DNA sequence: TGTGCCACCAGCAGAGATGGCGGCTCCTACAATGAGCAGTTCTTC. It specifies CATSRDGGSYNEQFF. J is TRBJ2-1 and V is TRBV15; D ambiguous. This CDR3 spans 15 amino acids. The germline V gene has CDR1 LNHNV and CDR2 YYDKDF (reference sequence). V lost 0 bases and J 0 bases, leaving 6 bases between the germline ends.

On this clone itself: Other DNA variants within this sample encode the same CDR3. This sequence joins TRBV10-3 and TRBJ1-5; D is perhaps TRBD1 (5 bases). The germline V gene has CDR1 ENHRY and CDR2 SYGVKD. The CDR3 sequence is 16 residues long. Trimming took 0 bases from V and 2 from J, leaving 11 bases between them. The CDR3 loop is CAISESEGAGNQPQHF. CDR3 DNA sequence: TGTGCCATCAGTGAGTCAGAAGGGGCGGGCAATCAGCCCCAGCATTTT.

CDR3 DNA: TGCAGTGCTAGGTACACCGGGGAGCTGTTTTTT. As protein: CSARYTGELFF. The genes are TRBV20-1 and TRBJ2-2; D uncertain. CDR3 size: 11 residues. Germline lookup yields CDR1 DFQATT and CDR2 SNEGSKA (reference sequence). Trimming removed 3 bases at V and 3 bases at J, with 2 bases between.